This T cell receptor beta chain was recorded in a study of cytomegalovirus exposure and HLA in healthy donors. Broader study findings: Later work associated more than 15,000 TCR beta sequences with HLA alleles at 0.05 false discovery rate.

Per germline, CDR1 MNHEY and CDR2 SVGAGI. Trimming removed 10 bases from V and 2 bases from J; junction bases left unmatched: 7. This CDR3 is built from 13 residues. This clone was seen only once. Its antigen is as yet unknown. The PCR had 60 Vbeta and 13 Jbeta primers. Assay: immunoSEQ multiplex PCR; the TCRdb copy retains only in-frame clones and omits some. This sample has approximately 130,000 clones; 81% occur once, and the top ten carry 1.5% to 2%. The rearrangement links TRBV6-5 to TRBJ1-2, with 7 bases fitting TRBD1. What was sequenced was PBMCs. This TCR came from a middle-aged man in good health and CMV-seronegative. The CDR3 is CATASTGNYGYTF. CDR3 DNA: TGTGCCACCGCCTCGACAGGGAACTATGGCTACACCTTC.